Here is one T cell receptor (beta chain) with its context. Its matching antigen is unknown. The sample originates from a study of shared clonotypes between healthy human individuals. Study information: There were three CD4 naive, three CD4 memory, two CD8 naive and one CD8 memory plates per donor.

The CDR3 has 11 amino acids. CDR1 and CDR2 (germline): SEHNR, FQNEAQ (reference sequence). V lost 3 bases to trimming and J lost 10 bases, with 9 bases between them. Using around 200 ng DNA, 30,000 or so T cell genomes, the sorted-subset replicate PCRs were run. Some clones are missing from TCRdb's copy, which holds only in-frame ones; the method was immunoSEQ multiplex PCR. The data show under 1,900,000 clones, approximately 98.5% seen once. Findings and limits, study-wide: Memory subsets generally showed smaller estimated richness than naive subsets did. Among a few donors, about 4.6% of naive CD4 clonotypes were found in common.

The clonotype was recovered from a man aged 25 to 40 in good health. The chain carries TRBV7-9 and TRBJ1-1; D not certain. Sample: naive CD4+ T cells sorted from blood. The subset denotes: CD45RA+ positively selected. The CDR3 nucleotides read TGTGCCAGCAGCTTCGATACTATAGCTTTCTTT. As protein: CASSFDTIAFF.